These T cell receptor beta chains were read from a single sample in a study of T-cell memory formation after mild COVID-19. TCRdb reprocessed the 5' RACE reads via MiXCR and lists one record per CDR3 protein. There are around 320,000 distinct CDR3 sequences in the sample; 15% to 20% occur only once, and under 25% lies in the top ten. The sequencing input was PBMCs or a T cell subset sorted from them (not recorded which). These receptors were obtained from a man aged 18 to 30 who had mild COVID-19 (a few samples of this study predate the infection). Cell type and time point are not known. CDR3s include the opening cysteine and the closing phenylalanine or tryptophan. The D gene is left open where the match is weak. For some rows the clone size is stated as once, few or many, or as a class when expanded; others skip it.

length: 18
V: TRBV18
D: TRBD1
size: .
J: TRBJ1-1
DNA: TGTGCCAGCTCGCGCAGCCCGGGACAGGGGGCTCTGAACACTGAAGCTTTCTTT
CDR3: CASSRSPGQGALNTEAFF

length: 13
V: TRBV6-1
D: TRBD1
size: .
J: TRBJ1-5
DNA: TGTGCCAGCACCCAGGACAGGATGAGGCCCCAGCATTTT
CDR3: CASTQDRMRPQHF

length: 13
V: TRBV6-5
D: .
size: few
J: TRBJ1-4
DNA: TGTGCCAGCACCTCGGGCCATAATGAAAAACTGTTTTTT
CDR3: CASTSGHNEKLFF

length: 12
V: TRBV29-1
D: .
size: few
J: TRBJ1-3
DNA: TGCAGCGTTGACGGGACTGGAAACACCATATATTTT
CDR3: CSVDGTGNTIYF

length: 16
V: TRBV5-1
D: .
size: few
J: TRBJ2-3
DNA: TGCGCCAGCAGCCCGGGGATTGTCGTGGGCACAGATACGCAGTATTTT
CDR3: CASSPGIVVGTDTQYF

length: 14
V: TRBV29-1
D: TRBD1
size: .
J: TRBJ2-3
DNA: TGCAGCGTCCCTGGGACAGCCTCCACAGATACGCAGTATTTT
CDR3: CSVPGTASTDTQYF

length: 12
V: TRBV5-1
D: .
size: .
J: TRBJ2-5
DNA: TGCGCCTCCCACCTGGGCGCGGAGACCCAGTACTTC
CDR3: CASHLGAETQYF

length: 14
V: TRBV27
D: .
size: few
J: TRBJ1-1
DNA: TGTGCCAGCAGTGCAGGGTGGTCGGGCACTGAAGCTTTCTTT
CDR3: CASSAGWSGTEAFF

length: 14
V: TRBV20-1
D: .
size: few
J: TRBJ2-1
DNA: TGCAGTGCTAGGCCCCCTGCGGGAAACAATGAGCAGTTCTTC
CDR3: CSARPPAGNNEQFF

length: 13
V: TRBV5-4
D: .
size: few
J: TRBJ2-2
DNA: TGTGCCAGCAGTCAGGGGATTTCCGGGGAGCTGTTTTTT
CDR3: CASSQGISGELFF

length: 13
V: TRBV7-6
D: .
size: few
J: TRBJ2-7
DNA: TGTGCCAGCAGTGACAGGACTGTTTACGAGCAGTACTTC
CDR3: CASSDRTVYEQYF

length: 15
V: TRBV4-3
D: .
size: .
J: TRBJ2-6
DNA: TGCGCCAGCAGCCGGCAGGGTACTGGGGCCAACGTCCTGACTTTC
CDR3: CASSRQGTGANVLTF

length: 15
V: TRBV11-2
D: .
size: .
J: TRBJ1-2
DNA: TGTGCCAGCAGCTACCGACCCGGGGGGCACTATGGCTACACCTTC
CDR3: CASSYRPGGHYGYTF

length: 16
V: TRBV11-2
D: TRBD1
size: .
J: TRBJ2-3
DNA: TGTGCCAGCAGGTCATTCAGGACAGGGAAGACAGATACGCAGTATTTT
CDR3: CASRSFRTGKTDTQYF

length: 16
V: TRBV11-2
D: TRBD1
size: .
J: TRBJ1-1
DNA: TGTGCCAGCAGCTACCCCCTAGGGGGCGAGAACACTGAAGCTTTCTTT
CDR3: CASSYPLGGENTEAFF

length: 16
V: TRBV7-3
D: .
size: .
J: TRBJ2-1
DNA: TGTGCCAGCAGCCTACGGGGGGACAGCTCCTACAATGAGCAGTTCTTC
CDR3: CASSLRGDSSYNEQFF

length: 14
V: TRBV11-1
D: .
size: .
J: TRBJ1-1
DNA: TGTGCCAGCAGGGGGTGGGTCGAGAACACTGAAGCTTTCTTT
CDR3: CASRGWVENTEAFF

length: 16
V: TRBV9
D: TRBD1
size: .
J: TRBJ2-1
DNA: TGTGCCAGCAGGGCGCAATTGCAGGGGGTATACAATGAGCAGTTCTTC
CDR3: CASRAQLQGVYNEQFF

length: 18
V: TRBV11-2
D: .
size: .
J: TRBJ2-5
DNA: TGTGCCAGCAGCCGTCTGGGACTACTCTATGGGACAGGAGAGACCCAGTACTTC
CDR3: CASSRLGLLYGTGETQYF

length: 14
V: TRBV2
D: .
size: .
J: TRBJ2-6
DNA: TGTGCCAGCAGGGACTCCCTGGGGGCCAACGTCCTGACTTTC
CDR3: CASRDSLGANVLTF

length: 15
V: TRBV11-2
D: .
size: .
J: TRBJ2-1
DNA: TGTGCCAGCAGCTTCCAGCGGAGGCCCTACAATGAGCAGTTCTTC
CDR3: CASSFQRRPYNEQFF

length: 16
V: TRBV10-3
D: .
size: .
J: TRBJ1-1
DNA: TGTGCCATCAGTGAGAAGACAGGTTCGCGAGGGTCTGAAGCTTTCTTT
CDR3: CAISEKTGSRGSEAFF

length: 14
V: TRBV20-1
D: .
size: .
J: TRBJ2-7
DNA: TGCAGTGCTAGAGGGGTTTCCAGCTCCTACGAGCAGTACTTC
CDR3: CSARGVSSSYEQYF

length: 16
V: TRBV3-1
D: .
size: .
J: TRBJ1-5
DNA: TGTGCCAGCAGCCAAGCCGGGGGGGGTGGTGATCAGCCCCAGCATTTT
CDR3: CASSQAGGGGDQPQHF

length: 9
V: TRBV10-2
D: .
size: few
J: TRBJ1-5
DNA: TGCGCCAGCGGATGGCCCCAGCATTTT
CDR3: CASGWPQHF

length: 11
V: TRBV30
D: .
size: .
J: TRBJ2-3
DNA: TGTGCCTGGAGTAGGAGGTATACGCAGTATTTT
CDR3: CAWSRRYTQYF

length: 16
V: TRBV7-2
D: TRBD1
size: .
J: TRBJ1-1
DNA: TGTGCCAGCAGCTCCGGACAGGGGCGACTGAACACTGAAGCTTTCTTT
CDR3: CASSSGQGRLNTEAFF

length: 16
V: TRBV28
D: .
size: .
J: TRBJ2-1
DNA: TGTGCCAGCAGTTCGGCAGGGTACCCCATCTACAATGAGCAGTTCTTC
CDR3: CASSSAGYPIYNEQFF

length: 14
V: TRBV14
D: .
size: few
J: TRBJ2-7
DNA: TGTGCCAGCAGCCAAGGTACCGGACACTACGAGCAGTACTTC
CDR3: CASSQGTGHYEQYF

length: 13
V: TRBV10-3
D: .
size: .
J: TRBJ2-3
DNA: TGTGCCATCACCAGGGGCAGCACAGATACGCAGTATTTT
CDR3: CAITRGSTDTQYF

length: 13
V: TRBV11-3
D: .
size: many
J: TRBJ1-6
DNA: TGTGCCAGCAGCTTAGGAGGGGCGTCACCCCTCCACTTT
CDR3: CASSLGGASPLHF

length: 15
V: TRBV10-1
D: .
size: few
J: TRBJ2-1
DNA: TGCGCCAGCAGTGAGTCGTTTGTTGAGGGCAATGAGCAGTTCTTC
CDR3: CASSESFVEGNEQFF

length: 14
V: TRBV12-3/TRBV12-4
D: .
size: .
J: TRBJ1-2
DNA: TGTGCCAGCAGTTTCAGGTCGGGACCCGATGGCTACACCTTC
CDR3: CASSFRSGPDGYTF

length: 15
V: TRBV7-3
D: .
size: few
J: TRBJ2-1
DNA: TGTGCCAGCAGTCCCCTGGGGAGCTCCTACAATGAGCAGTTCTTC
CDR3: CASSPLGSSYNEQFF

length: 15
V: TRBV4-1
D: TRBD1
size: .
J: TRBJ2-1
DNA: TGCGCCAGCAGCCCATCAGGACAGGGGAGCGATGAGCAGTTCTTC
CDR3: CASSPSGQGSDEQFF

length: 17
V: TRBV7-6
D: TRBD1
size: .
J: TRBJ2-3
DNA: TGTGCCAGCAGCAGCGGACGCCCCGGGACAGTCCTGGGTACGCAGTATTTT
CDR3: CASSSGRPGTVLGTQYF

length: 16
V: TRBV14
D: TRBD1
size: .
J: TRBJ2-3
DNA: TGTGCCAGCAGCCAAGATTCGGACAGGGGGACAGATACGCAGTATTTT
CDR3: CASSQDSDRGTDTQYF

length: 16
V: TRBV7-9
D: .
size: .
J: TRBJ2-7
DNA: TGTGCCAGCAGCTCAGGCGGTACAGGGTTTAAGCACGAGCAGTACTTC
CDR3: CASSSGGTGFKHEQYF

length: 18
V: TRBV7-6
D: TRBD1
size: few
J: TRBJ2-2
DNA: TGTGCCAGCAGCTTAGCTGCCGTGGCAGGGGGATCGACCGGGGAGCTGTTTTTT
CDR3: CASSLAAVAGGSTGELFF

length: 15
V: TRBV9
D: .
size: .
J: TRBJ2-3
DNA: TGTGCCAGCAGCGTACAGGATAGCGGATCAGATACGCAGTATTTT
CDR3: CASSVQDSGSDTQYF

length: 16
V: TRBV12-3/TRBV12-4
D: TRBD2
size: .
J: TRBJ2-7
DNA: TGTGCCAGCAGTCTCGGACTAGCGGGGGGGCCCCACGAGCAGTACTTC
CDR3: CASSLGLAGGPHEQYF

length: 13
V: TRBV15
D: .
size: .
J: TRBJ1-2
DNA: TGTGCCACCAGCAGAGACGGATCCTATGGCTACACCTTC
CDR3: CATSRDGSYGYTF

length: 14
V: TRBV12-3/TRBV12-4
D: .
size: many
J: TRBJ1-1
DNA: TGTGCCAGCAGTTTAAGTCAGTTGAACACTGAAGCTTTCTTT
CDR3: CASSLSQLNTEAFF

length: 15
V: TRBV7-2
D: .
size: few
J: TRBJ1-1
DNA: TGTGCCAGCAGCTTAAGGACCCCAAGGGGGACTGAAGCTTTCTTT
CDR3: CASSLRTPRGTEAFF

length: 10
V: TRBV29-1
D: .
size: few
J: TRBJ1-2
DNA: TGCAGCGTGGAGGCAGGTGGCTACACCTTC
CDR3: CSVEAGGYTF

length: 17
V: TRBV4-3
D: .
size: few
J: TRBJ2-4
DNA: TGCGCCAGCAGCCAAGGGTTTACGACTGGGCAGAAAAACATTCAGTACTTC
CDR3: CASSQGFTTGQKNIQYF

length: 15
V: TRBV6-4
D: TRBD2
size: .
J: TRBJ2-1
DNA: TGTGCCAGCAGCCGTAGCGGGGGGGAGAACAATGAGCAGTTCTTC
CDR3: CASSRSGGENNEQFF

length: 15
V: TRBV12-3/TRBV12-4
D: TRBD2
size: few
J: TRBJ2-2
DNA: TGTGCCAGCAGTTTCCAGCGGGGGTACACCGGGGAGCTGTTTTTT
CDR3: CASSFQRGYTGELFF